The 21 T cell receptor beta chains listed next were all sequenced from one sample in a study of cytomegalovirus exposure and HLA in healthy donors. The PCR had 60 Vbeta and 13 Jbeta primers. The repertoire was sequenced with immunoSEQ multiplex PCR; TCRdb's copy has only in-frame clones and lacks some. The sample spans some 110,000 clones; the ten largest clones claim around 7%. Sequencing input: PBMCs. Receptors were obtained from a man aged 40-49 years in good health and CMV-seropositive.

This sequence joins TRBV6-5 and TRBJ2-7; possibly TRBD2 for D (5 bases). The germline gives CDR1 MNHEY, CDR2 SVGAGI. This CDR3 is 14 amino acids long. The V end was cut by 6 bases, the J end by 6 bases, with 18 bases between. The CDR3 coding sequence is TGTGCCAGCAGGGGCCAGAGGGCTTCTGGCGAGCAGTACTTC. The encoded protein is CASRGQRASGEQYF.

This chain connects TRBV28 to TRBJ1-1, with a weak D call TRBD1 (5 bases). V gave up 4 bases and J gave up 0 bases, with 12 bases separating them. Germline CDR1 is MDHEN and CDR2 is SYDVKM. The CDR3 has 15 residues. This CDR3 reads CASSSTGPLNTEAFF. The CDR3 region has the DNA TGTGCCAGCAGTTCCACAGGTCCGTTGAACACTGAAGCTTTCTTT.

The chain links TRBV30 to TRBJ2-7; 9 bases match TRBD2. The CDR3 loop spans 13 amino acids. Germline CDR1 GTSNPN, CDR2 SVGIG (reference sequence). V shed 4 bases, J shed 1 base, and the junction held 2 bases outside the gene matches. DNA of the CDR3: TGTGCCTGGATTAGCGGGAGTTCCTACGAGCAGTACTTC. Protein sequence: CAWISGSSYEQYF.

CDR3 DNA: TGTGCCAGCAGCTTGCTCGCAGATACGCAGTATTTT. Translated, it gives CASSLLADTQYF. The chain employs TRBV5-6 and TRBJ2-3; D unresolved. The CDR3 extends over 12 amino acids. In germline, CDR1 is SGHDT, CDR2 YYEEEE. V was shortened by 1 base and J by 4 bases, with 4 bases between the two germline ends.

This rearrangement joins TRBV7-6 to TRBJ2-5; 13 bases agree with TRBD2. Germline CDR1 reads SGHVS; CDR2 reads FNYEAQ. The V segment lost 3 bases and the J segment 5 bases; nucleotides outside the gene matches: 3. The CDR3 runs to 15 residues. The CDR3 region is CASSLGLAGRETQYF. In DNA form, the CDR3 reads TGTGCCAGCAGCTTGGGACTAGCGGGACGGGAGACCCAGTACTTC.

The chain uses TRBV19 and TRBJ1-2; D is undetermined. Trimming removed 4 bases at V and 8 bases at J, with 20 bases between. Germline CDR1 is LNHDA and CDR2 is SQIVND (reference sequence). The CDR3 covers 15 residues. Here the CDR3 reads CASSTLYREVEGYTF. CDR3 in DNA: TGTGCCAGTAGTACTCTCTACCGGGAGGTAGAAGGCTACACCTTC.

This CDR3 is CASRAGTESMKTLFF. The CDR3 coding sequence is TGTGCCAGCAGGGCCGGGACAGAATCAATGAAAACACTGTTTTTT. The genes are TRBV2 and TRBJ1-4; 7 bases agree with TRBD1. Germline V gives CDR1 SNHLY, CDR2 FYNNEI. The CDR3 runs 15 residues. V lost 6 bases, J lost 13 bases, and 17 bases stayed unmatched.

The J gene is TRBJ2-3, the V gene TRBV6-5; D possibly corresponds to TRBD1 (6 bases). The CDR3 covers 14 residues. The V gene lost 2 bases and the J gene lost 1 base, with 7 bases spanning the gap. Germline-derived CDR1 and CDR2 are MNHEY and SVGAGI. The CDR3 loop is CASSYEGGTDTQYF. CDR3 in DNA: TGTGCCAGCAGTTACGAGGGGGGCACAGATACGCAGTATTTT.

The rearrangement uses TRBV27 and TRBJ1-2; 7 nucleotides agree with TRBD1. The CDR3 sequence is 17 residues long. Per the germline V gene, CDR1 is MNHEY and CDR2 is SMNVEV (reference sequence). V shed 6 bases and J 4 bases; nucleotides not matched to a gene: 17. The CDR3: CASRRLISQGRTYGYTF. CDR3 DNA: TGTGCCAGCAGGCGTCTTATATCACAGGGGAGGACCTATGGCTACACCTTC.

This rearrangement joins TRBV23-1 to TRBJ2-1, with D unclear. TRBV23-1 is an ORF, with its function uncertain. Trimming shortened V by 3 bases and J by 0 bases, and 3 bases separated the two germline ends. CDR3 length equals 13 residues. CDR3 region: CASSQSSYNEQFF. The CDR3 coding sequence is TGCGCCAGCAGTCAGAGCTCCTACAATGAGCAGTTCTTC.

The chain is built from TRBV18 and TRBJ1-5; no firm D call. The CDR3 sequence is 15 residues long. Germline V CDR1 and CDR2: KGHSH, LQKENI. The ends were cut back, 6 bases at V and 5 bases at J, with 17 bases in the middle. The CDR3 nucleotides read TGTGCCAGCTCGCTCACAAACAACGCGGATCAGCCCCAGCATTTT. Amino acid sequence: CASSLTNNADQPQHF.

CDR3 residues: CASRLTEMNTGELFF. As DNA, the CDR3 is TGCGCCAGCCGGCTTACAGAGATGAACACCGGGGAGCTGTTTTTT. The V and J genes are TRBV5-1 and TRBJ2-2; D is ambiguous. Germline CDR1 and CDR2: SGHRS and YFSETQ. Trimming removed 7 bases at V and 1 base at J, with 14 bases between. The CDR3 spans 15 residues.

V and J are TRBV28 and TRBJ2-2; D ambiguous. Trimming removed 2 bases from V and 5 bases from J, with 6 bases in between. The CDR3 covers 13 residues. CDR1 is MDHEN and CDR2 is SYDVKM in the germline V gene. The CDR3 DNA reads TGTGCCAGCAGTTTAACGCGAACCGGGGAGCTGTTTTTT. Its translation: CASSLTRTGELFF.

V usage is TRBV4-2 and J usage is TRBJ1-1; D uncertain. The CDR3 consists of 16 residues. Germline V gene sequence: CDR1 LGHNA, CDR2 YNFKEQ. Trimming cost V 5 bases and J 4 bases, with 20 bases left between them. For the CDR3, the DNA is TGTGCCAGCAGCGGAGGGCTATTAGATCCGTCCACTGAAGCTTTCTTT. It codes for CASSGGLLDPSTEAFF.

V is TRBV28 and J is TRBJ1-1; D possibly corresponds to TRBD1 (5 bases). This CDR3 comprises 15 residues. Per the germline V gene, CDR1 is MDHEN and CDR2 is SYDVKM. With 4 bases removed from V and 4 bases from J, the gap between germline ends came to 16 bases. The CDR3 DNA reads as TGTGCCAGCAGTTCCCGGAGGGGAGGAGGCACTGAAGCTTTCTTT. Its translation is CASSSRRGGGTEAFF.

The chain couples TRBV5-6 to TRBJ2-7, with TRBD2 identical over 7 bases. Germline V lookup: CDR1 SGHDT, CDR2 YYEEEE. This CDR3 contains 15 residues. The junction had 8 bases not matched to a gene; V was cut back by 4 bases and J by 1 base. DNA for the CDR3: TGTGCCAGCAGCCGGACTAGAGAGATGTCCTACGAGCAGTACTTC. Its translation: CASSRTREMSYEQYF. Filled out from reference TRBV5-6 and TRBJ2-7, the complete variable domain reads DAGVTQSPTHLIKTRGQQVTLRCSPKSGHDTVSWYQQALGQGPQFIFQYYEEEERQRGNFPDRFSGHQFPNYSSELNVNALLLGDSALYLCASSRTREMSYEQYFGPGTRLTVT.

The V gene is TRBV10-3, the J gene TRBJ2-7; 10 bases match TRBD1. This CDR3 is 14 amino acids long. V lost 10 bases to trimming and J lost 2 bases; unmatched junction nucleotides: 8. Germline lookup yields CDR1 ENHRY and CDR2 SYGVKD. In DNA, the CDR3 is TGTGCCACATCCGGGGACAGGGGTACCTACGAGCAGTACTTC. Translating it yields CATSGDRGTYEQYF.

This sequence joins TRBV6-1 and TRBJ1-4, with D hard to call. V dropped 3 bases and J dropped 0 bases, with 11 bases sitting between them. Looked up from germline, CDR1 is MNHNS and CDR2 is SASEGT. This CDR3 region has 16 residues. DNA of the CDR3: TGTGCCAGCAGTGATCCCCTCCGTGCAACTAATGAAAAACTGTTTTTT. Translation: CASSDPLRATNEKLFF.

The chain uses TRBV2 and TRBJ2-1; possibly TRBD2 for D (5 bases). Trimming took 7 bases from V and 7 from J, leaving 26 bases between them. The germline V gene has CDR1 SNHLY and CDR2 FYNNEI. The CDR3 is 17 residues long. CDR3 coding DNA: TGTGCCAGCACGGGCCAGGAGTTAGCGACTTTAATAAATGAGCAGTTCTTC. Its protein product is CASTGQELATLINEQFF.

V usage is TRBV6-4 and J usage is TRBJ2-2; the D is unclear. The CDR3 runs 14 residues. CDR1 is MRHNA and CDR2 is SNTAGT in the germline V gene. The V end was cut by 5 bases, the J end by 2 bases, with 9 bases between. The CDR3 bases are TGTGCCAGCAGTAAACAGCCTAACACCGGGGAGCTGTTTTTT. Translation: CASSKQPNTGELFF.

The V and J genes are TRBV19 and TRBJ1-4; 7 positions match TRBD1. Looked up from germline, CDR1 is LNHDA and CDR2 is SQIVND (reference sequence). V dropped 3 bases and J dropped 4; count of bases not matched to a gene: 5. This CDR3 comprises 15 residues. The CDR3 is CASSIRTGLNEKLFF. The CDR3 coding sequence is TGTGCCAGTAGTATCCGGACAGGTCTTAATGAAAAACTGTTTTTT.